This T cell receptor beta chain was sequenced during a study of shared clonotypes between healthy human individuals. General study findings and limits: Memory subsets generally showed smaller estimated richness than naive subsets did.

Generated by immunoSEQ multiplex PCR, the TCRdb table keeps only in-frame clones and is missing some. The sample has 550,000 to 800,000 clones, 74% seen once. Notes on this clone: Its target is unknown.

The CDR3 covers 13 residues. V lost 7 bases and J 8 bases, leaving 15 bases between the germline ends. The germline gives CDR1 SNHLY, CDR2 FYNNEI. This chain connects TRBV2 to TRBJ2-1, with a tentative D call TRBD1 (6 bases). Sequenced material: memory CD4+ T cells sorted from blood. Subset given: CD45RA-negative fraction. This receptor was obtained from a woman younger than 45 in good health. The DNA for the CDR3 is TGTGCCAGCACCAGGGGCGCGTCAGATGAGCAGTTCTTC. It encodes CASTRGASDEQFF.